This TCR beta chain appears in the sequencing data of a study of neoadjuvant anti-PD-1 for oral cavity cancer. Study-wide background: Patients without progression got a fourth dose around day 43.

Between the trimmed V and J ends, which lost 2 bases and 1 base, there was a span of 5 bases. Germline-derived CDR1 and CDR2 are MNHEY and SMNVEV (reference sequence). CDR3 length: 14 amino acids. Sequenced by immunoSEQ multiplex PCR; TCRdb stores in-frame clones only, minus some. The sample has more than 10,000 clones, over 55% seen once. Time point meaning: after neoadjuvant nivolumab, at surgical resection. Patients were newly diagnosed with stage II-IVA oral cavity squamous cell carcinoma without prior systemic or radiation treatment. Regarding this clone: What it recognizes is unknown.

Study conclusions and caveats: Each response group had just a few patients in TCR analyses. Pretreatment Treg/Th17 ratio correlated inversely with post-treatment tumor clonality.

Material: PBMCs, obtained after nivolumab (anti-PD-1) treatment. This clonotype was obtained from a person aged 35 to 85 with oral cavity squamous cell carcinoma. The chain couples TRBV27 to TRBJ2-2, with a possible D match to TRBD2 (5 bases). Here the CDR3 DNA reads TGTGCCAGCAGTTTAGCGGGGAACACCGGGGAGCTGTTTTTT. Its protein is CASSLAGNTGELFF.